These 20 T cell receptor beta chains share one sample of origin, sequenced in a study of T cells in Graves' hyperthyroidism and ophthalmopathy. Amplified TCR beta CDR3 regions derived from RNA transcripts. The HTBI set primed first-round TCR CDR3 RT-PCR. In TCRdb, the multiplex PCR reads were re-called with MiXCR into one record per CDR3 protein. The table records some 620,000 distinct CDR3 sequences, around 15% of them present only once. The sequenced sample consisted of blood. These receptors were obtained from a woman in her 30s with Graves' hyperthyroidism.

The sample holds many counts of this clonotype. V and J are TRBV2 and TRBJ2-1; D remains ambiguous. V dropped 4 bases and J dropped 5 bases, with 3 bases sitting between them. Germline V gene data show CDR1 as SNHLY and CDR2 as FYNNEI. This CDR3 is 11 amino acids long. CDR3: CASSVDNEQFF. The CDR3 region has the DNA TGTGCCAGCAGTGTCGACAATGAGCAGTTCTTC.

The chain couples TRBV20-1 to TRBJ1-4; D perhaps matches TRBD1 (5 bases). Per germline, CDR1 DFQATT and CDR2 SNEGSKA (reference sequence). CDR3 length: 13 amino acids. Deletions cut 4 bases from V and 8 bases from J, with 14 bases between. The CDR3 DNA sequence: TGCAGTGCTAAAAGGGGAGGGGAGGAAAAACTGTTTTTT. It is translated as CSAKRGGEEKLFF.

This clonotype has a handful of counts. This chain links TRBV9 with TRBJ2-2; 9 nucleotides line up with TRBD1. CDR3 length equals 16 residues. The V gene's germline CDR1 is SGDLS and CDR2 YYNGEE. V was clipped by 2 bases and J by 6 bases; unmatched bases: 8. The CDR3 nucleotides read TGTGCCAGCAGCGTTCCCAGACAGGGGGGGGCCGGGGAGCTGTTTTTT. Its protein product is CASSVPRQGGAGELFF.

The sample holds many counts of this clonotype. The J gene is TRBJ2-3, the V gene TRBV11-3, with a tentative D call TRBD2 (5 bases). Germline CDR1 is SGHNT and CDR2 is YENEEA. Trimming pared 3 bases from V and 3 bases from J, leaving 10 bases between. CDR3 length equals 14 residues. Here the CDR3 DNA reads TGTGCCAGCAGCTTTTGGAGGAAGACAGATACGCAGTATTTT. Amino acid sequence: CASSFWRKTDTQYF. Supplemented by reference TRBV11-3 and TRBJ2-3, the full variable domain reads EAGVVQSPRYKIIEKKQPVAFWCNPISGHNTLYWYLQNLGQGPELLIRYENEEAVDDSQLPKDRFSAERLKGVDSTLKIQPAELGDSAVYLCASSFWRKTDTQYFGPGTRLTVL.

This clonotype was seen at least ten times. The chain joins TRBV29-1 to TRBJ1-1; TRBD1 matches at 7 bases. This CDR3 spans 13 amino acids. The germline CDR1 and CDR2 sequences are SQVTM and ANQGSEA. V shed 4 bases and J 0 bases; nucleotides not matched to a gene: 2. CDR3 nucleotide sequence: TGCAGCGTTGGGACAGGCCTGAACACTGAAGCTTTCTTT. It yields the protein CSVGTGLNTEAFF.

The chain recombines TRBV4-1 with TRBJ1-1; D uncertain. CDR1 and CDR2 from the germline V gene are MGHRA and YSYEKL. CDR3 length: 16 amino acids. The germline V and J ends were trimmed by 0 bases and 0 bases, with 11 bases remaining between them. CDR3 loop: CASSQDPVSMNTEAFF. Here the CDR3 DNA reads TGCGCCAGCAGCCAAGATCCGGTATCCATGAACACTGAAGCTTTCTTT.

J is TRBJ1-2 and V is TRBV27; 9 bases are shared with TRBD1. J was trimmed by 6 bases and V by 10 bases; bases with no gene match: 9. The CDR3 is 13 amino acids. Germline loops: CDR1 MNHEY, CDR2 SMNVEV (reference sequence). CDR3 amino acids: CATSGTGYHGYTF. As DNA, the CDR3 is TGTGCCACCTCCGGGACAGGGTACCATGGCTACACCTTC.

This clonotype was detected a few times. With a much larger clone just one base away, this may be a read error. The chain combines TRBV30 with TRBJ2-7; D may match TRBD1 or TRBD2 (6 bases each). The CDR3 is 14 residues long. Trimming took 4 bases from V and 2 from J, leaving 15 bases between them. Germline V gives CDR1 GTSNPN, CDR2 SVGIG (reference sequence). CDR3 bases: TGTGCCTGGATAAAACGGGGGCCTACCTACGAGCAGTACTTC. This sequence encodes CAWIKRGPTYEQYF. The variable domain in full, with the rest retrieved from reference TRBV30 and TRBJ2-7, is SQTIHQWPATLVQPVGSPLSLECTVEGTSNPNLYWYRQAAGRGLQLLFYSVGIGQISSEVPQNLSASRPQDRQFILSSKKLLLSDSGFYLCAWIKRGPTYEQYFGPGTRLTVT.

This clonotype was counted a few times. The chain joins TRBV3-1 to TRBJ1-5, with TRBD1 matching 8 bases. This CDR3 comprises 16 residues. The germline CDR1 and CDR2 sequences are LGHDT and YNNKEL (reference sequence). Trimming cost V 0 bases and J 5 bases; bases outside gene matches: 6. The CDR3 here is CASSQEDREVDQPQHF. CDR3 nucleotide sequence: TGTGCCAGCAGCCAAGAGGACAGGGAGGTTGATCAGCCCCAGCATTTT.

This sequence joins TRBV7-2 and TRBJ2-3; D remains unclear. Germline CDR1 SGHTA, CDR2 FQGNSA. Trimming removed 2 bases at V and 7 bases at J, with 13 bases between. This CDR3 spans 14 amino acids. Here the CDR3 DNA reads TGTGCCAGCAGCTTAATGGGCTCGACAAATACGCAGTATTTT. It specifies CASSLMGSTNTQYF.

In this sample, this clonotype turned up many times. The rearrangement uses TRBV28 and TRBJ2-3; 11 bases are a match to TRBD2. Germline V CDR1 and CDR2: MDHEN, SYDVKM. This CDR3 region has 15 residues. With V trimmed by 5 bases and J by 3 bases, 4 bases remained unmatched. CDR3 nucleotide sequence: TGTGCCAGCAGTCCCTTAGCGGGGGGGACAGATACGCAGTATTTT. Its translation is CASSPLAGGTDTQYF.

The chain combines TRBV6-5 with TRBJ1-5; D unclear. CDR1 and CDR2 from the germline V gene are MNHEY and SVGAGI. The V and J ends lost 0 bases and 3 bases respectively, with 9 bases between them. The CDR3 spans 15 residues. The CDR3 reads CASSYSIGNNQPQHF. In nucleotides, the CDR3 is TGTGCCAGCAGTTACTCGATCGGGAACAATCAGCCCCAGCATTTT.

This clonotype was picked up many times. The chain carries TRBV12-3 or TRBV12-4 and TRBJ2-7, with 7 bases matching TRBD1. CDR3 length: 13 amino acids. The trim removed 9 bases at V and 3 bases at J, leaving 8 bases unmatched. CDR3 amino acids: CASNTGTDYEQYF. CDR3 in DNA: TGTGCCAGTAATACCGGGACAGACTACGAGCAGTACTTC.

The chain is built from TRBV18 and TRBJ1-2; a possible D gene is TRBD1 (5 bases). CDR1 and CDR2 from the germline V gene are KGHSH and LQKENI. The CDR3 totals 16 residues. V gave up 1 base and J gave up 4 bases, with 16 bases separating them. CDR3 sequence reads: CASSPRHVGTGYGYTF. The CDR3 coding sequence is TGTGCCAGCTCACCACGCCACGTAGGGACCGGCTATGGCTACACCTTC.

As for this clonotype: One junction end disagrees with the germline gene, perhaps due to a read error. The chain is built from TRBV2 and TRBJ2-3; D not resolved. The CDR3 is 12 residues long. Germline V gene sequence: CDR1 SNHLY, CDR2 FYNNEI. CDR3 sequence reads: CAGSGDTDTQYF. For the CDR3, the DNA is TGTGCCGGCAGTGGGGACACAGATACGCAGTATTTT.

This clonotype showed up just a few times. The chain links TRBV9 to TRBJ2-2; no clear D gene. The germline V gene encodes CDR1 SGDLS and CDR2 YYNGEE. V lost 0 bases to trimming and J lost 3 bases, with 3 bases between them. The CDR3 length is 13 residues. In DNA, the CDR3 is TGTGCCAGCAGCGTAGACGACACCGGGGAGCTGTTTTTT. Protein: CASSVDDTGELFF.

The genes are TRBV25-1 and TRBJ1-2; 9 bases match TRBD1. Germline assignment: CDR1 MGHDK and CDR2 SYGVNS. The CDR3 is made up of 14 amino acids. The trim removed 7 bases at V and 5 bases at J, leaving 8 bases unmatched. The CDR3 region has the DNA TGTGCCAGCATCCCGACAGGGGGAGGATATGGCTACACCTTC. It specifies CASIPTGGGYGYTF.

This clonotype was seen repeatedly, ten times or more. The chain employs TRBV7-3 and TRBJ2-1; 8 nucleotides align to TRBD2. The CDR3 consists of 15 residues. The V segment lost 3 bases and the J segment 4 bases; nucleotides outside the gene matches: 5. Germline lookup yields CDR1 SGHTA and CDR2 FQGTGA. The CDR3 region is CASSFWSSGYNEQFF. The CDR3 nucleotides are TGTGCCAGCAGCTTCTGGTCTAGCGGGTACAATGAGCAGTTCTTC. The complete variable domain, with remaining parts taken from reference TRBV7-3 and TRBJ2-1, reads GAGVSQTPSNKVTEKGKYVELRCDPISGHTALYWYRQSLGQGPEFLIYFQGTGAADDSGLPNDRFFAVRPEGSVSTLKIQRTERGDSAVYLCASSFWSSGYNEQFFGPGTRLTVL.

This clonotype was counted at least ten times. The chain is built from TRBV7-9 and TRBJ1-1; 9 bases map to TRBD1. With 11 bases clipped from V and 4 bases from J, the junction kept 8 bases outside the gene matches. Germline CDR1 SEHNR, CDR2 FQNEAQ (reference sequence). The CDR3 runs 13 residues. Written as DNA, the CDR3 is TGTGCCGCGAGACAGGGGGTGACCACTGAAGCTTTCTTT. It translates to CAARQGVTTEAFF.

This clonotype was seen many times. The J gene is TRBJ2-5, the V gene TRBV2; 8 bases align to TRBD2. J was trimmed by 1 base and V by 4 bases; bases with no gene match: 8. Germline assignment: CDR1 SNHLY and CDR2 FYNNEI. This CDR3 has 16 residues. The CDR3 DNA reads TGTGCCAGCAGTGGGGGGACTAGTCTACTCCAAGAGACCCAGTACTTC. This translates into CASSGGTSLLQETQYF.